A single sample gave rise to the 3 T cell receptor beta chains below, sequenced in a study of T cells expressing NK-cell markers. TCRdb reprocessed the 5' RACE reads and reports one entry per CDR3 protein, with no DNA. The sample totals 450,000 to 600,000 distinct CDR3 sequences. Sequencing input: blood T cells: a sorted CD56 or NKG2C T cell subset, CD4+ or CD8+ T cells, or bulk PBMC T cells (not recorded which). These receptors were obtained from a man between 18 and 35 years old in good health.

V and J are TRBV12-3 or TRBV12-4 and TRBJ2-2; the TCRdb D gene call, TRBD1, has no DNA to confirm it. The CDR3 contains 16 residues. The CDR3: CASSHTGAKNTGELFF.

This chain uses TRBV9 with TRBJ1-3; TCRdb names TRBD1, which stays unverified in the absence of DNA. The CDR3 contains 12 residues. Germline lookup yields CDR1 SGDLS and CDR2 YYNGEE. Here the CDR3 reads CASKGGGNTIYF.

V is TRBV5-5 and J is TRBJ2-3; TCRdb lists TRBD1, though no DNA is available to test this call. CDR1 and CDR2 (germline): SGHKS, YYEKEE (reference sequence). The CDR3 has 12 amino acids. The CDR3 reads CASTPEDTTQYF.